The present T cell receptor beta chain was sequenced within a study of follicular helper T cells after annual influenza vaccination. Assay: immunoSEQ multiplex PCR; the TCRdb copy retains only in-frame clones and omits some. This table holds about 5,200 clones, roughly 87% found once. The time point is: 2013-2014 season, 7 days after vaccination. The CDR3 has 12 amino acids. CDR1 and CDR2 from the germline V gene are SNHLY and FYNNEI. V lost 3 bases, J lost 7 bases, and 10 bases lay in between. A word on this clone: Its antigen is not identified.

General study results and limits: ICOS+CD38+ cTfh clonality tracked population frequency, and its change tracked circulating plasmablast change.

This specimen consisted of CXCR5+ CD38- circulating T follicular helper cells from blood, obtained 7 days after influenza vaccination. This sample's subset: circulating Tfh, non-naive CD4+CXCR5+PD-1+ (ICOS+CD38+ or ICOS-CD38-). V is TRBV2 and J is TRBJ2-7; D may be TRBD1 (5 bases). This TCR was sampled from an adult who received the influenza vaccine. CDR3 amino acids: CASSDTQGEQYF. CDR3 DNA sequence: TGTGCCAGCAGTGACACCCAGGGAGAGCAGTACTTC.